This T cell receptor (beta chain) was captured in a study of blood T cell repertoires in COVID-19. Looking at the study overall: Samples of COVID-19 (acute and convalescent) were obtained from the United States, Italy and Spain. PBMCs, B-cell-depleted T cells, or T cells were the source of the cDNA or gDNA that made up the material.

Measured with immunoSEQ multiplex PCR; TCRdb has only the in-frame clones, and not every one. The sample gives a few hundred thousand clones, about 90% of which show up once; about 11% is in the top ten. V was shortened by 1 base and J by 2 bases, with 12 bases between the two germline ends. There are 15 residues in the CDR3. Germline V lookup: CDR1 LNHDA, CDR2 SQIVND (reference sequence). What was sequenced was peripheral blood. This TCR was recovered from a woman in her 30s with COVID-19, enrolled during active disease. V gene TRBV19 combines with J gene TRBJ2-7; a possible D gene is TRBD2 (5 bases). CDR3 coding DNA: TGTGCCAGTAGTATAGGAGGGAACTCAGCCTACGAGCAGTACTTC. This translates into CASSIGGNSAYEQYF. Full variable domain (outside the CDR3, taken from reference TRBV19 and TRBJ2-7): DGGITQSPKYLFRKEGQNVTLSCEQNLNHDAMYWYRQDPGQGLRLIYYSQIVNDFQKGDIAEGYSVSREKKESFPLTVTSAQKNPTAFYLCASSIGGNSAYEQYFGPGTRLTVT.